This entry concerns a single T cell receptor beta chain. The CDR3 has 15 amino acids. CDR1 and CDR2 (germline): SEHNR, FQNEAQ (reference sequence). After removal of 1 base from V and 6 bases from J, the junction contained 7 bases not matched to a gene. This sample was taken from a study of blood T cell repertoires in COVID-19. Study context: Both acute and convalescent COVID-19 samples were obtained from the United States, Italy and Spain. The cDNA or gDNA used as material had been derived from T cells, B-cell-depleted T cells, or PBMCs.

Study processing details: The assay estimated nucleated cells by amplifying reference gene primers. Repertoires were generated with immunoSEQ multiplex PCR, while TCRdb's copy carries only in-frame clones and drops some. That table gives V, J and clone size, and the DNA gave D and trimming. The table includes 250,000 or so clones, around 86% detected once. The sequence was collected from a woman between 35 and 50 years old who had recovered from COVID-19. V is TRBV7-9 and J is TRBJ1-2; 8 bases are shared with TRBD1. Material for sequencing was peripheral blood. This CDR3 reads CASSLVLRTGNGYTF. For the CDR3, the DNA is TGTGCCAGCAGCTTAGTTCTCCGGACAGGGAATGGCTACACCTTC. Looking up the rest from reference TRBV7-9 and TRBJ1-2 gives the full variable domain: DTGVSQNPRHKITKRGQNVTFRCDPISEHNRLYWYRQTLGQGPEFLTYFQNEAQLEKSRLLSDRFSAERPKGSFSTLEIQRTEQGDSAMYLCASSLVLRTGNGYTFGSGTRLTVV.